In this sample, the clone carrying this T cell receptor beta chain turned up once. Its target is unknown. Deep-level running was used for the assay. TCRdb's copy holds only in-frame clones and misses some; the assay was immunoSEQ multiplex PCR. The sample records 300,000 to 400,000 clones, around 87% being singletons. What CD8 memory combined were CD45RO+ cells and CCR7-negative CD45RA+ TemRA cells. This entry comes from a study of shared clonotypes between healthy human individuals. Study findings and constraints: Sequencing depth was a factor that was expected to affect clonotype sharing among donors.

The CDR3 is 15 residues long. V lost 3 bases to trimming and J lost 0 bases, with 9 bases between them. Germline assignment: CDR1 MDHEN and CDR2 SYDVKM. The origin of this receptor is a man between 18 and 29 years old in good health. The chain joins TRBV28 to TRBJ1-3; D is perhaps TRBD1 (5 bases). Source material: memory CD8+ T cells sorted from blood. Subset meaning: CD45RO+ cells pooled with CCR7-negative TemRA cells. This CDR3 reads CASSFAGVSGNTIYF. The CDR3 DNA follows: TGTGCCAGCAGTTTCGCGGGGGTCTCTGGAAACACCATATATTTT.